The table lists the clone carrying this TCR beta chain with a few counts. Its antigen is still unknown. Other DNA variants within this sample encode the same CDR3. From germline, CDR1 is LNHDA and CDR2 SQIVND (reference sequence). The CDR3 totals 14 residues. Germline trimming cut 6 bases from V and 4 bases from J; bases unmatched to any gene: 5. This record comes from a study of cytomegalovirus exposure and HLA in healthy donors. Study outcomes and limitations: In a later analysis, V- and J-gene trimming of beta chains associated with a DCLRE1C missense variant, replicated independently. Being indistinguishable, some V segments were excluded, TRBV6-2 and TRBV6-3 among them. A few CMV-associated chains were confirmed in vitro to be specific for CMV antigens.

PCR primers comprised 60 Vbeta and 13 Jbeta primers. Here immunoSEQ multiplex PCR was the method, and the copy in TCRdb shows in-frame clones only, minus some. The sample gives about 130,000 clones, roughly 82% of which show up once; 13% is in the top ten. The chain links TRBV19 to TRBJ1-1, with 10 bases aligning to TRBD1. Sequenced sample: PBMCs. The sequence derives from a woman aged 60-75 years in good health and CMV-seropositive. CDR3 in DNA: TGTGCCAGTAGCCCGGGACAGGGGTCCACTGAAGCTTTCTTT. Encoded protein: CASSPGQGSTEAFF.